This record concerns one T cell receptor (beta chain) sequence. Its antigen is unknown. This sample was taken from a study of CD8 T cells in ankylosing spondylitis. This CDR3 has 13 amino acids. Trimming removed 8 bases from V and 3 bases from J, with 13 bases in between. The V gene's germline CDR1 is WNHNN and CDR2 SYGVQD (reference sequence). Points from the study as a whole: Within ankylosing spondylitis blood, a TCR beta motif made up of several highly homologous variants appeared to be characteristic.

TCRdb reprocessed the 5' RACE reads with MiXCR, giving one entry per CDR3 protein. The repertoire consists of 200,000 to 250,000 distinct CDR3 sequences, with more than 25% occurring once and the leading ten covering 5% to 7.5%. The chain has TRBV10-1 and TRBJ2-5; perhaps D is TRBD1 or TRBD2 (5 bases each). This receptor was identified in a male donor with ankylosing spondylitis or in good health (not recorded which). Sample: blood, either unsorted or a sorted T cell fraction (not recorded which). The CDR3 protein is CASSPGPKETQYF. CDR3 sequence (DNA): TGCGCCAGCTCACCGGGACCCAAAGAGACCCAGTACTTC.